Below, 5 T cell receptor beta chains from the same sample are listed, as sequenced in a study of cytomegalovirus exposure and HLA in healthy donors (dated by TCRdb to about 2017). Library method: the immunoSEQ multiplex PCR assay. For the multiplex PCR, a mixture combining 60 forward primers for TCR Vbeta segments and 13 reverse primers for TCR Jbeta segments was used. As stored in TCRdb, this immuneACCESS dataset retains in-frame rearrangements with V and J assigned. A fraction of the clones does not appear; measured against another copy, unresolved V genes explain less than half of the discrepancy, and the remainder lacks a known reason. The sample table shows 200,000 to 300,000 clones, and 84% are seen once. The ten biggest clones cover roughly 2% of the sample. The sequenced material came from PBMCs. The receptor source for this set is a woman between 40 and 50 years old in good health and CMV-seropositive.

The CDR3 loop reads CASSLDVKGVHEQYF. CDR3 sequence (DNA): TGTGCCAGCAGCTTAGACGTCAAGGGAGTTCACGAGCAGTACTTC. The chain is built from TRBV7-8 and TRBJ2-7; weak D call: TRBD2 (5 bases). The CDR3 has 15 amino acids. CDR1 and CDR2 from the germline V gene are SGHVS and FQNEAQ. V gave up 1 base and J gave up 5 bases, with 15 bases separating them.

The chain couples TRBV14 to TRBJ2-7; no clear D gene. The CDR3 loop spans 12 amino acids. Trimming pared 3 bases from V and 4 bases from J, leaving 7 bases between. Germline CDR1 SGHDN, CDR2 FVKESK. The CDR3 is CASSHSGYEQYF. In DNA form, the CDR3 reads TGTGCCAGCAGCCACTCCGGTTACGAGCAGTACTTC. Filled out from reference TRBV14 and TRBJ2-7, the complete variable domain reads EAGVTQFPSHSVIEKGQTVTLRCDPISGHDNLYWYRRVMGKEIKFLLHFVKESKQDESGMPNNRFLAERTGGTYSTLKVQPAELEDSGVYFCASSHSGYEQYFGPGTRLTVT.

This chain links TRBV30 with TRBJ2-2; the D gene is possibly TRBD2 (5 bases). The V gene lost 0 bases and the J gene lost 5 bases, with 13 bases spanning the gap. The CDR3 has 15 residues. In germline, CDR1 is GTSNPN, CDR2 SVGIG (reference sequence). In DNA form, the CDR3 reads TGTGCCTGGAGTGTAAATTCGGGGTATACCGGGGAGCTGTTTTTT. As protein: CAWSVNSGYTGELFF.

The chain employs TRBV5-6 and TRBJ2-1; 11 nucleotides line up with TRBD2. Germline trimming cut 7 bases from V and 15 bases from J; bases unmatched to any gene: 9. Germline CDR1 SGHDT, CDR2 YYEEEE. This CDR3 is 12 amino acids long. The CDR3 DNA sequence: TGTGCCAGCGGTCTAGCGGGAGGTCGAGGGTTCTTC. Its translation is CASGLAGGRGFF.

The chain links TRBV19 to TRBJ1-5; 8 bases map to TRBD1. The CDR3 is 17 amino acids. With 2 bases clipped from V and 5 bases from J, the junction kept 11 bases outside the gene matches. CDR1 is LNHDA and CDR2 is SQIVND in the germline V gene (reference sequence). CDR3 protein: CASSILRGRIKDQPQHF. The CDR3 nucleotides read TGTGCCAGTAGTATACTCAGGGGGCGCATTAAAGATCAGCCCCAGCATTTT.